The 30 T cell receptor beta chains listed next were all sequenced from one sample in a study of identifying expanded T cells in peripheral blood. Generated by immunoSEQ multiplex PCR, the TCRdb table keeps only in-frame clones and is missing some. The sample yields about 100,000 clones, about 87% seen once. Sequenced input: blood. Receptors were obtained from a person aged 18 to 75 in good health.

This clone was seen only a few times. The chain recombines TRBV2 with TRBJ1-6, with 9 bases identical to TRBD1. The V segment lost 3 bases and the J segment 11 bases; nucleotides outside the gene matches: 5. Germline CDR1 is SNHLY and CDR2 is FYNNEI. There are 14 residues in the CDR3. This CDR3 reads CASSEGTGLTPLHF. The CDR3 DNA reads TGTGCCAGCAGTGAGGGGACAGGGCTGACACCCCTCCACTTT. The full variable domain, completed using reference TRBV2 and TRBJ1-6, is EPEVTQTPSHQVTQMGQEVILRCVPISNHLYFYWYRQILGQKVEFLVSFYNNEISEKSEIFDDQFSVERPDGSNFTLKIRSTKLEDSAMYFCASSEGTGLTPLHFGNGTRLTVT.

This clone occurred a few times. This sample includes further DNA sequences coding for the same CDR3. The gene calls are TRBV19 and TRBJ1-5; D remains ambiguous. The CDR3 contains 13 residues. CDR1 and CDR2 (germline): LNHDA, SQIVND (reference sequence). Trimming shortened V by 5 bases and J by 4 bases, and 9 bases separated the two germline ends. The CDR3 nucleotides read TGTGCCAGTAGTTCAGAGCTTAATCAGCCCCAGCATTTT. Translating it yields CASSSELNQPQHF.

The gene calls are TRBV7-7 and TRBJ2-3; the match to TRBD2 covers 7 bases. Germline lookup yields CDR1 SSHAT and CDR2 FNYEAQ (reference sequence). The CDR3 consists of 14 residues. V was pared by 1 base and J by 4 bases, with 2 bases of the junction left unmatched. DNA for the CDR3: TGTGCCAGCAGCTTAGGACTAGCACCAGATACGCAGTATTTT. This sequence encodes CASSLGLAPDTQYF.

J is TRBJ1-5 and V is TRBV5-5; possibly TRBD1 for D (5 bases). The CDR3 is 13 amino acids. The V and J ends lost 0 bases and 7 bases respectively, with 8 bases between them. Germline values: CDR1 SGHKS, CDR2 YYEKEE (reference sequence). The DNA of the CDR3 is TGTGCCAGCAGCTTGGCGGGGCCGCAGCCCCAGCATTTT. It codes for CASSLAGPQPQHF.

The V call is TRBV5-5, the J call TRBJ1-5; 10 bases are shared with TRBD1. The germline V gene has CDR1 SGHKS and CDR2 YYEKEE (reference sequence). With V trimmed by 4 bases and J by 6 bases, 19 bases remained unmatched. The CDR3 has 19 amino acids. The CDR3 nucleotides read TGTGCCAGCAGCGGATCCGGGACAGGGGCCCCTCCGGGAGGTCAGCCCCAGCATTTT. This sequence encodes CASSGSGTGAPPGGQPQHF. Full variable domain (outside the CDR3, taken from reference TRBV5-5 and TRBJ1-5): DAGVTQSPTHLIKTRGQQVTLRCSPISGHKSVSWYQQVLGQGPQFIFQYYEKEERGRGNFPDRFSARQFPNYSSELNVNALLLGDSALYLCASSGSGTGAPPGGQPQHFGDGTRLSIL.

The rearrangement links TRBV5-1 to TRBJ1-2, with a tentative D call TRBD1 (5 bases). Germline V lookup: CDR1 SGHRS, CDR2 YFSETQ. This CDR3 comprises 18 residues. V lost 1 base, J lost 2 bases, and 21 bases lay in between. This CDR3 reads CASSLRSEGVQKNYGYTF. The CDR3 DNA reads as TGCGCCAGCAGCTTGAGGTCCGAAGGGGTTCAAAAGAACTATGGCTACACCTTC.

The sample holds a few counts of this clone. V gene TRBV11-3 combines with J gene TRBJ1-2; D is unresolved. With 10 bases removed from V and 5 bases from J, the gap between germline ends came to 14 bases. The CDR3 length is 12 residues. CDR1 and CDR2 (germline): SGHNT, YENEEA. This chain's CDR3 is CAIGSDGYGYTF. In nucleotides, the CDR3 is TGTGCCATCGGATCCGATGGTTATGGCTACACCTTC. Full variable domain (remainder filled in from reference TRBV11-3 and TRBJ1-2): EAGVVQSPRYKIIEKKQPVAFWCNPISGHNTLYWYLQNLGQGPELLIRYENEEAVDDSQLPKDRFSAERLKGVDSTLKIQPAELGDSAVYLCAIGSDGYGYTFGSGTRLTVV.

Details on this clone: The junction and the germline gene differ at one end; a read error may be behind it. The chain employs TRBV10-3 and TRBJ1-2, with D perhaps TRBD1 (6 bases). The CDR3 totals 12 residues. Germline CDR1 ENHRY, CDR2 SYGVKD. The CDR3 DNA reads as TGTGCCATCAGTGAGTCGAGGGGGGCTGTCGACTTC. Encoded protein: CAISESRGAVDF.

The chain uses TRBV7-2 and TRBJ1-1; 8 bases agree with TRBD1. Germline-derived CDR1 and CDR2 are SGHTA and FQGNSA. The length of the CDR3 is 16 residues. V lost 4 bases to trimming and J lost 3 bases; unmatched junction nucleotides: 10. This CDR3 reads CASSSSLTGGYTEAFF. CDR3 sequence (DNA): TGTGCCAGCAGCTCTTCACTAACAGGGGGGTACACTGAAGCTTTCTTT.

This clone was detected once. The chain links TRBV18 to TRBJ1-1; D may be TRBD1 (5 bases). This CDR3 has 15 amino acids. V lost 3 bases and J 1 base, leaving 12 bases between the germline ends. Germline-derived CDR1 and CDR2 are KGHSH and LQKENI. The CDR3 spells CASSPAWGRNTEAFF. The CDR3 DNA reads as TGTGCCAGCTCACCCGCGTGGGGGAGGAACACTGAAGCTTTCTTT.

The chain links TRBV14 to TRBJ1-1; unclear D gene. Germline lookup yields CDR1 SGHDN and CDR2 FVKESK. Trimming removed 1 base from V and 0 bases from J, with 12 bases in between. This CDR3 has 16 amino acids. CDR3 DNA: TGTGCCAGCAGCCAAGTGGGGTCCCGCATGAACACTGAAGCTTTCTTT. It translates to CASSQVGSRMNTEAFF.

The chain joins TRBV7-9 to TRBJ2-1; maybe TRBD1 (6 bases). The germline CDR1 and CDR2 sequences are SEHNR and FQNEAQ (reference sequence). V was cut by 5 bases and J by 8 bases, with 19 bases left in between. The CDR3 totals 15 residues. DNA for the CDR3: TGTGCCAGCAGCCTCCTAAATGCACAGGGCGATGAGCAGTTCTTC. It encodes CASSLLNAQGDEQFF.

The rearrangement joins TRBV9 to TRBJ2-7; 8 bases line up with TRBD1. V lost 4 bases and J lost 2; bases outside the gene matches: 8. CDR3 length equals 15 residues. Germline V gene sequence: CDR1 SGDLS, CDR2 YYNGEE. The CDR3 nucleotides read TGTGCCAGCAGCCCCCAGCGACAGGGGCCCTACGAGCAGTACTTC. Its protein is CASSPQRQGPYEQYF.

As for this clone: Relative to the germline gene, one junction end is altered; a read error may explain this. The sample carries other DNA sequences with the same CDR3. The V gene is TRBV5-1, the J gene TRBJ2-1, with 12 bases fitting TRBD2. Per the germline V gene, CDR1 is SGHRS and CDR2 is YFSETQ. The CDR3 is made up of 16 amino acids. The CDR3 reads CASSLTSGSIGGEQFF. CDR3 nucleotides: TGTGCCAGCAGCTTGACTAGCGGGAGTATAGGGGGTGAGCAGTTCTTC.

The CDR3 region is CASEQGSSSTDTQYF. The CDR3 DNA is TGTGCTAGTGAACAGGGCTCGTCTAGCACAGATACGCAGTATTTT. The chain employs TRBV12-5 and TRBJ2-3, with TRBD1 as a possible D gene (6 bases). Germline loops: CDR1 LGHNT, CDR2 FRNRAP. With 7 bases removed from V and 0 bases from J, the gap between germline ends came to 14 bases. This CDR3 comprises 15 residues. The variable domain in full, with the rest retrieved from reference TRBV12-5 and TRBJ2-3, is DARVTQTPRHKVTEMGQEVTMRCQPILGHNTVFWYRQTMMQGLELLAYFRNRAPLDDSGMPKDRFSAEMPDATLATLKIQPSEPRDSAVYFCASEQGSSSTDTQYFGPGTRLTVL.

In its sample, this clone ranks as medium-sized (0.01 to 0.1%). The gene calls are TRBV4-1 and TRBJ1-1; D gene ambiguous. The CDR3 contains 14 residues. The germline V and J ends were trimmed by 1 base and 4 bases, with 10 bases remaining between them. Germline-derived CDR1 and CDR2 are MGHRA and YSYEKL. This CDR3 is CASSQVLGGTEAFF. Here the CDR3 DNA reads TGCGCCAGCAGCCAAGTGCTGGGTGGCACTGAAGCTTTCTTT.

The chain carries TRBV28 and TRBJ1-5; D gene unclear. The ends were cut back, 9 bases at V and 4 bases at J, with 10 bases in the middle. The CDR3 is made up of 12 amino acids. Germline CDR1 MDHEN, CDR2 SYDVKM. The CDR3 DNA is TGTGCCAGTTCCGTAGTAAATCAGCCCCAGCATTTT. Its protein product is CASSVVNQPQHF. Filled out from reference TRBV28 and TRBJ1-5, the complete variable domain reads DVKVTQSSRYLVKRTGEKVFLECVQDMDHENMFWYRQDPGLGLRLIYFSYDVKMKEKGDIPEGYSVSREKKERFSLILESASTNQTSMYLCASSVVNQPQHFGDGTRLSIL.

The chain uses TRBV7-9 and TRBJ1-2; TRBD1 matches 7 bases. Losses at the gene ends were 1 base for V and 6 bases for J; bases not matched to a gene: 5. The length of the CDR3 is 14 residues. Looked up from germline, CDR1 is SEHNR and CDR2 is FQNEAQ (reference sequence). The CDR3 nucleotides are TGTGCCAGCAGCTTAGTCAAGGGGGCGAATGGCTACACCTTC. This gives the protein CASSLVKGANGYTF.

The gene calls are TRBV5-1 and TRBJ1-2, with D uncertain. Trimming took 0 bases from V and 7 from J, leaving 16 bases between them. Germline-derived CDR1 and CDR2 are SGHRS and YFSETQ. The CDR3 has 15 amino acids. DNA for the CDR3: TGCGCCAGCAGCTTGGGGCAGCGCGAGAAGGTTGGCTACACCTTC. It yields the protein CASSLGQREKVGYTF.

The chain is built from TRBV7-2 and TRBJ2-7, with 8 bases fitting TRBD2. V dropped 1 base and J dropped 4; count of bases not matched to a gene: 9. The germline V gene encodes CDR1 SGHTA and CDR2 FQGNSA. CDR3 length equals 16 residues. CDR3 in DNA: TGTGCCAGCAGCTTAGACGCGACTAGCGTTAAATACGAGCAGTACTTC. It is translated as CASSLDATSVKYEQYF.

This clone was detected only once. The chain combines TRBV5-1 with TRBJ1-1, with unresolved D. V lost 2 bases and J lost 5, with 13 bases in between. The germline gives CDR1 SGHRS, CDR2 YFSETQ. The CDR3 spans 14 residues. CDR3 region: CASSFSSWGTEAFF. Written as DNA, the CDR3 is TGCGCCAGCAGCTTTTCTTCGTGGGGAACTGAAGCTTTCTTT.

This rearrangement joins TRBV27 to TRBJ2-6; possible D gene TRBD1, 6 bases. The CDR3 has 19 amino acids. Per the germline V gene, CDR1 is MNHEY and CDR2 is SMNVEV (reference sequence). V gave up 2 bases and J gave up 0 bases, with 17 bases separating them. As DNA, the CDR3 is TGTGCCAGCAGTTTAAAGGGACCACAGGGCTCCTCTGGGGCCAACGTCCTGACTTTC. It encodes CASSLKGPQGSSGANVLTF.

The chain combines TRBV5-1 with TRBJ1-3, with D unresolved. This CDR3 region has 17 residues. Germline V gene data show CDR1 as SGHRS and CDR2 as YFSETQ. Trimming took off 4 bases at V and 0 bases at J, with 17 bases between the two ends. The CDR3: CASSPQTGLPSGNTIYF. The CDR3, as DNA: TGCGCCAGCAGCCCCCAAACCGGGTTACCCTCTGGAAACACCATATATTTT.

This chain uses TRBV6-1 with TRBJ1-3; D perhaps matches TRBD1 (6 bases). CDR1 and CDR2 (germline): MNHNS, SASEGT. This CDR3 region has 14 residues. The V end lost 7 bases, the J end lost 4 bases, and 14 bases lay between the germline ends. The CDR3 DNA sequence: TGTGCCAGCACCACGGACAGTTGGGGAAACACCATATATTTT. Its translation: CASTTDSWGNTIYF.

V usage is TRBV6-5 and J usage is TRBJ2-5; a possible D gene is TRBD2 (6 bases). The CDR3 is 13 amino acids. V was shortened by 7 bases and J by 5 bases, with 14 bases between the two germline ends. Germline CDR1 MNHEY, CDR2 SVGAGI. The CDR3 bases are TGTGCCAGCACCAGGGACTTCGGGGAGACCCAGTACTTC. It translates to CASTRDFGETQYF.

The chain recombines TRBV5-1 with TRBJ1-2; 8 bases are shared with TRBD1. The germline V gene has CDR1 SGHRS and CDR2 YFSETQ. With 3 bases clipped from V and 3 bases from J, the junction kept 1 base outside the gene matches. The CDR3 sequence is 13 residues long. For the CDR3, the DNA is TGCGCCAGCAGCTCGACAGGGGACTATGGCTACACCTTC. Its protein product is CASSSTGDYGYTF.

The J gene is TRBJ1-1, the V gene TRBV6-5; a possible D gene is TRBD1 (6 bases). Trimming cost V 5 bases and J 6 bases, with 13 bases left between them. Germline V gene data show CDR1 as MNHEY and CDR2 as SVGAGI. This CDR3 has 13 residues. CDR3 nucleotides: TGTGCCAGCAGTAACCCGGGGGGCGCTGAAGCTTTCTTT. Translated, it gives CASSNPGGAEAFF.

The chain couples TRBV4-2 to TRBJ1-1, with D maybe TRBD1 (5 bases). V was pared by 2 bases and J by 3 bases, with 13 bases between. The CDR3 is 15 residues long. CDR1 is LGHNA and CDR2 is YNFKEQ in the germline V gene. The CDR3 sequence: CASSQSGGVDTEAFF. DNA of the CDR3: TGTGCCAGCAGCCAAAGTGGGGGGGTCGACACTGAAGCTTTCTTT.

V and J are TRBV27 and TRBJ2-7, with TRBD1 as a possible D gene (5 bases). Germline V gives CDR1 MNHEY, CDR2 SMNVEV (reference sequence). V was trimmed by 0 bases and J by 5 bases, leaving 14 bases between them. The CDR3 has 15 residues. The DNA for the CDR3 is TGTGCCAGCAGTTTATCGTCCAGGGTGCGCCACGAGCAGTACTTC. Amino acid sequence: CASSLSSRVRHEQYF.

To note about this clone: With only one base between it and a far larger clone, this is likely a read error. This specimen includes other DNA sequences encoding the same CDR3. The DNA of the CDR3 is TGCGCCAGCAGCTCCCTAGCGGGAAGTTTGGATGAGCAGTTCTTC. Amino acids: CASSSLAGSLDEQFF. The chain couples TRBV4-1 to TRBJ2-1; 9 nucleotides agree with TRBD2. The CDR3 sequence is 15 residues long. V was clipped by 5 bases and J by 8 bases; unmatched bases: 10. CDR1 is MGHRA, CDR2 YSYEKL, per germline.